This T cell receptor (beta chain) emerged from a study of shared clonotypes between healthy human individuals. Study conclusions and caveats: Few donors limited the genetic and exposure-history diversity represented.

This clone was observed once. Its antigen is not identified. CDR3 length: 16 residues. Some clones are missing from TCRdb's copy, which holds only in-frame ones; the method was immunoSEQ multiplex PCR. Of about 1.1 million clones in the sample, 75% to 85% were seen once. Sequenced material: memory CD4+ T cells from PBMCs. This sample's subset: CD45RA-negative fraction. The chain employs TRBV21-1 and TRBJ2-5; TRBD2 is the table's D call and was not checked against the DNA. TRBV21-1 is a listed pseudogene. This TCR came from a man younger than 35 in good health. Some clones in this sample may be carry-over from other donors' samples. The CDR3 loop is CASSKDVLAPAGNQYF. DNA for the CDR3: TGTGCCAGCAGCAAAGATGTTTTGGCCCCTGCGGGAAACCAGTACTTC.